The 29 T cell receptor beta chains listed next were all sequenced from one sample in a study of long-term antiretroviral therapy in people with HIV. The assay, immunoSEQ v3.0, was run at survey level. Profiling relied on immunoSEQ multiplex PCR, and the TCRdb table lists in-frame clones only, not all of them. Altogether roughly 20,000 clones are present, roughly three quarters being singletons, with the ten largest covering 8% to 10%. The starting material was unsorted PBMCs, obtained 0.5 years before starting antiretroviral therapy. All receptors come from a man between 18 and 29 years old with HIV.

In its sample, this clone was seen a few times. The J gene is TRBJ2-7, the V gene TRBV15, with a possible D match to TRBD2 (5 bases). V was cut by 3 bases and J by 2 bases, with 8 bases left in between. CDR3 size: 13 residues. CDR1 is LNHNV and CDR2 is YYDKDF in the germline V gene (reference sequence). The CDR3 nucleotides are TGTGCCACCAGCAGCGGGGAAGCCTACGAGCAGTACTTC. Protein sequence: CATSSGEAYEQYF.

This clone was picked up a small number of times. This rearrangement joins TRBV4-1 to TRBJ1-2; D might be TRBD1 (5 bases). CDR1 and CDR2 (germline): MGHRA, YSYEKL. Deletions cut 0 bases from V and 4 bases from J, with 12 bases between. The CDR3 extends over 15 amino acids. The CDR3 DNA is TGCGCCAGCAGCCAAGATGCCGGGGCGGGCTATGGCTACACCTTC. It encodes CASSQDAGAGYGYTF.

The V and J genes are TRBV5-4 and TRBJ1-1; the D is unclear. V was clipped by 4 bases and J by 0 bases, with 13 bases between them. This CDR3 is built from 15 residues. Germline V CDR1 and CDR2: SGHNT, YYREEE (reference sequence). CDR3 protein: CASSRTNTLNTEAFF. As DNA, the CDR3 is TGTGCCAGCAGCAGGACTAATACTCTGAACACTGAAGCTTTCTTT.

V usage is TRBV7-9 and J usage is TRBJ2-2; 9 bases fit TRBD2. The germline V gene has CDR1 SEHNR and CDR2 FQNEAQ (reference sequence). There are 19 residues in the CDR3. Trimming removed 2 bases from V and 2 bases from J; junction bases left unmatched: 12. CDR3 DNA sequence: TGTGCCAGCAGCTTACTCCCGAACCTAGCGGGGCGAAACACCGGGGAGCTGTTTTTT. Its protein product is CASSLLPNLAGRNTGELFF.

V is TRBV28 and J is TRBJ2-4; 11 bases line up with TRBD2. V dropped 2 bases and J dropped 3; count of bases not matched to a gene: 3. Germline V gene lookup returns CDR1 MDHEN and CDR2 SYDVKM. This CDR3 has 16 amino acids. The CDR3 here is CASSLVAGGDKNIQYF. The CDR3 DNA sequence: TGTGCCAGCAGTTTAGTAGCGGGGGGGGACAAAAACATTCAGTACTTC.

This sequence joins TRBV11-2 and TRBJ2-7; D perhaps matches TRBD2 (5 bases). Germline V lookup: CDR1 SGHAT, CDR2 FQNNGV. The CDR3 spans 17 residues. The germline V and J ends were trimmed by 4 bases and 2 bases, with 21 bases remaining between them. The CDR3 region has the DNA TGTGCCAGCAGCTGGCGCCGAATAAGCGGATCTACCTACGAGCAGTACTTC. Its protein is CASSWRRISGSTYEQYF.

The chain combines TRBV19 with TRBJ2-1, with TRBD2 matching 10 bases. V shed 5 bases and J 2 bases; nucleotides not matched to a gene: 3. Germline V gene sequence: CDR1 LNHDA, CDR2 SQIVND (reference sequence). This CDR3 is built from 15 residues. CDR3 in amino acids: CASSPSGRAYNEQFF. The DNA of the CDR3 is TGTGCCAGTAGTCCCAGCGGGAGGGCCTACAATGAGCAGTTCTTC.

The V call is TRBV19, the J call TRBJ2-7; D perhaps matches TRBD1 (5 bases). Germline CDR1 is LNHDA and CDR2 is SQIVND (reference sequence). The CDR3 has 14 amino acids. Trimming shortened V by 5 bases and J by 3 bases, and 14 bases separated the two germline ends. As DNA, the CDR3 is TGTGCCAGTAGTCCCAGGGTGCTACTCTACGAGCAGTACTTC. Residues: CASSPRVLLYEQYF.

The CDR3 loop reads CASSLVLSGGGTQYF. The CDR3 region has the DNA TGTGCCAGCAGCTTAGTACTTAGCGGTGGAGGTACGCAGTATTTT. The chain has TRBV7-8 and TRBJ2-3, with D tentatively TRBD2 (6 bases). The germline V and J ends were trimmed by 1 base and 8 bases, with 16 bases remaining between them. The CDR3 runs 15 residues. Germline CDR1 SGHVS, CDR2 FQNEAQ.

This chain links TRBV19 with TRBJ1-5; 9 nucleotides match TRBD1. Per the germline V gene, CDR1 is LNHDA and CDR2 is SQIVND (reference sequence). This CDR3 region has 17 residues. The ends lost 8 bases at V and 0 bases at J; junction bases unmatched: 11. The CDR3 reads CASGSGTGTYSNQPQHF. CDR3 coding DNA: TGTGCCAGTGGTTCCGGGACAGGGACGTATAGCAATCAGCCCCAGCATTTT.

This chain joins TRBV7-9 and TRBJ1-4, with D unresolved. The CDR3 loop spans 14 amino acids. Germline V gene lookup returns CDR1 SEHNR and CDR2 FQNEAQ (reference sequence). V lost 1 base to trimming and J lost 7 bases, with 10 bases between them. The CDR3 sequence: CASSLVGSSEKLFF. The CDR3 DNA is TGTGCCAGCAGCTTAGTGGGATCCAGTGAAAAACTGTTTTTT.

The chain has TRBV6-1 and TRBJ2-7, with D perhaps TRBD1 (6 bases). CDR1 and CDR2 from the germline V gene are MNHNS and SASEGT. Trimming shortened V by 4 bases and J by 3 bases, and 10 bases separated the two germline ends. The CDR3 runs 13 residues. The CDR3, as DNA: TGTGCCAGCAGTGTCGACAGGATCTACGAGCAGTACTTC. This gives the protein CASSVDRIYEQYF.

The rearrangement uses TRBV18 and TRBJ2-7; D may be TRBD1 (7 bases). This CDR3 spans 15 amino acids. Germline values: CDR1 KGHSH, CDR2 LQKENI. Trimming cost V 2 bases and J 3 bases, with 14 bases left between them. For the CDR3, the DNA is TGTGCCAGCTCACCAGGCGGGACAGAATACTACGAGCAGTACTTC. Translating gives CASSPGGTEYYEQYF.

J is TRBJ2-7 and V is TRBV6-5; possibly TRBD1 or TRBD2 for D (5 bases each). The CDR3 runs 15 residues. Germline lookup yields CDR1 MNHEY and CDR2 SVGAGI. V was cut by 0 bases and J by 4 bases, with 13 bases left in between. CDR3 loop: CASSYSAGWGYEQYF. CDR3 in DNA: TGTGCCAGCAGTTACTCGGCAGGGTGGGGGTACGAGCAGTACTTC.

The genes are TRBV7-9 and TRBJ1-1, with D unclear. Germline CDR1 is SEHNR and CDR2 is FQNEAQ (reference sequence). The V end lost 1 base, the J end lost 1 base, and 1 base lay between the germline ends. This CDR3 has 12 amino acids. CDR3 amino acids: CASSLENTEAFF. The CDR3 DNA follows: TGTGCCAGCAGCTTAGAGAACACTGAAGCTTTCTTT. The entire variable domain, with the rest obtained from reference TRBV7-9 and TRBJ1-1, is as follows: DTGVSQNPRHKITKRGQNVTFRCDPISEHNRLYWYRQTLGQGPEFLTYFQNEAQLEKSRLLSDRFSAERPKGSFSTLEIQRTEQGDSAMYLCASSLENTEAFFGQGTRLTVV.

A few counts support this clone. This chain uses TRBV19 with TRBJ2-7, with 7 bases lining up with TRBD1. This CDR3 has 14 amino acids. V lost 4 bases, J lost 1 base, and 4 bases stayed unmatched. Per germline, CDR1 LNHDA and CDR2 SQIVND (reference sequence). In DNA, the CDR3 is TGTGCCAGTAGTAAATCACAGGGGTCCTACGAGCAGTACTTC. It codes for CASSKSQGSYEQYF. Based on the CDR3 plus reference TRBV19 and TRBJ2-7, the full variable domain is DGGITQSPKYLFRKEGQNVTLSCEQNLNHDAMYWYRQDPGQGLRLIYYSQIVNDFQKGDIAEGYSVSREKKESFPLTVTSAQKNPTAFYLCASSKSQGSYEQYFGPGTRLTVT.

The chain joins TRBV5-1 to TRBJ2-3; D may correspond to TRBD1 or TRBD2 (5 bases each). The V and J ends lost 6 bases and 2 bases respectively, with 10 bases between them. The CDR3 extends over 13 amino acids. Germline values: CDR1 SGHRS, CDR2 YFSETQ. The CDR3 bases are TGCGCCAGCATCGGGGCGACCACAGATACGCAGTATTTT. Translation: CASIGATTDTQYF.

The chain carries TRBV19 and TRBJ1-5; D gene ambiguous. V was trimmed by 4 bases and J by 7 bases, leaving 17 bases between them. In germline, CDR1 is LNHDA, CDR2 SQIVND (reference sequence). CDR3 length equals 15 residues. The CDR3: CASSTSLTAGQPQHF. CDR3 nucleotides: TGTGCCAGTAGTACGTCACTGACTGCCGGACAGCCCCAGCATTTT.

This chain connects TRBV7-2 to TRBJ2-2, with D possibly TRBD1 on 6 matching bases. Germline assignment: CDR1 SGHTA and CDR2 FQGNSA. V lost 1 base to trimming and J lost 9 bases, with 15 bases between them. The CDR3 contains 15 residues. The CDR3 spells CASSLVGGRGRELFF. CDR3 bases: TGTGCCAGCAGCTTAGTAGGTGGCAGGGGCCGGGAGCTGTTTTTT. Full variable domain (rest looked up from reference TRBV7-2 and TRBJ2-2): GAGVSQSPSNKVTEKGKDVELRCDPISGHTALYWYRQSLGQGLEFLIYFQGNSAPDKSGLPSDRFSAERTGGSVSTLTIQRTQQEDSAVYLCASSLVGGRGRELFFGEGSRLTVL.

V and J are TRBV10-3 and TRBJ2-3; unclear D gene. Trimming took off 7 bases at V and 6 bases at J, with 14 bases between the two ends. This CDR3 region has 13 residues. Per the germline V gene, CDR1 is ENHRY and CDR2 is SYGVKD. CDR3 loop: CAINSDGSDTQYF. The CDR3 bases are TGTGCCATCAATTCCGACGGTAGCGATACGCAGTATTTT.

This chain links TRBV7-6 with TRBJ2-1; TRBD2 might be the D (7 bases). V was trimmed by 0 bases and J by 3 bases, leaving 18 bases between them. Germline V gene lookup returns CDR1 SGHVS and CDR2 FNYEAQ. The CDR3 consists of 18 residues. The CDR3 DNA reads TGTGCCAGCAGCTTAGCGGGGGCGGGGGCGGAGATCTACAATGAGCAGTTCTTC. It yields the protein CASSLAGAGAEIYNEQFF.

The chain couples TRBV5-1 to TRBJ1-5; 7 positions agree with TRBD1. The V segment lost 4 bases and the J segment 7 bases; nucleotides outside the gene matches: 11. There are 15 residues in the CDR3. Germline values: CDR1 SGHRS, CDR2 YFSETQ. CDR3 in DNA: TGCGCCAGCAGCATGTATTCAGGGGGAAACCAGCCCCAGCATTTT. Translated, it gives CASSMYSGGNQPQHF. The full variable domain, with the rest looked up from reference TRBV5-1 and TRBJ1-5, is KAGVTQTPRYLIKTRGQQVTLSCSPISGHRSVSWYQQTPGQGLQFLFEYFSETQRNKGNFPGRFSGRQFSNSRSEMNVSTLELGDSALYLCASSMYSGGNQPQHFGDGTRLSIL.

The chain links TRBV11-2 to TRBJ2-7; D is unresolved. This CDR3 contains 10 residues. V lost 4 bases and J 2 bases, leaving 0 bases between the germline ends. Germline-derived CDR1 and CDR2 are SGHAT and FQNNGV. In nucleotides, the CDR3 is TGTGCCAGCAGCTCCTACGAGCAGTACTTC. This sequence encodes CASSSYEQYF.

This clone was observed a handful of times. The V and J genes are TRBV5-6 and TRBJ2-1; D perhaps matches TRBD2 (7 bases). The germline CDR1 and CDR2 sequences are SGHDT and YYEEEE. The V and J ends lost 4 bases and 5 bases respectively, with 19 bases between them. There are 16 residues in the CDR3. Here the CDR3 DNA reads TGTGCCAGCAGCCCCCTGGGGGGGGGGCCTAACAATGAGCAGTTCTTC. Its translation is CASSPLGGGPNNEQFF.

This clone was picked up a small number of times. J is TRBJ2-7 and V is TRBV28; TRBD1 is a possible D gene (8 bases). The CDR3 loop spans 14 amino acids. Germline CDR1 and CDR2: MDHEN and SYDVKM. Trimming cost V 5 bases and J 6 bases, with 17 bases left between them. The CDR3 sequence: CASSTWTGRAEQYF. The CDR3 bases are TGTGCCAGCAGTACATGGACAGGGAGGGCCGAGCAGTACTTC.

The chain carries TRBV4-1 and TRBJ2-7, with TRBD2 identical over 8 bases. Germline CDR1 is MGHRA and CDR2 is YSYEKL. Losses at the gene ends were 4 bases for V and 5 bases for J; bases not matched to a gene: 10. This CDR3 is built from 15 residues. CDR3 sequence (DNA): TGCGCCAGCAGCCCCCTCTCGGGAGCGGGAGACGAGCAGTACTTC. It encodes CASSPLSGAGDEQYF.

This chain links TRBV10-3 with TRBJ2-7; TRBD2 matches at 12 bases. V was clipped by 6 bases and J by 0 bases; unmatched bases: 6. The CDR3 loop spans 16 amino acids. Germline assignment: CDR1 ENHRY and CDR2 SYGVKD. CDR3: CAIRRTSGAHSYEQYF. CDR3 DNA sequence: TGTGCCATCAGGCGGACTAGCGGGGCCCACTCCTACGAGCAGTACTTC.

V is TRBV5-4 and J is TRBJ1-3, with a weak D call TRBD1 (6 bases). The V end lost 4 bases, the J end lost 2 bases, and 16 bases lay between the germline ends. This CDR3 contains 16 residues. Germline V gives CDR1 SGHNT, CDR2 YYREEE (reference sequence). CDR3 sequence (DNA): TGTGCCAGCAGCCGCCGGGACACCGCCCCTGGAAACACCATATATTTT. Amino acid sequence: CASSRRDTAPGNTIYF.

The rearrangement uses TRBV5-6 and TRBJ2-7; a weak D match, TRBD2 (5 bases). The CDR3 totals 14 residues. Germline-derived CDR1 and CDR2 are SGHDT and YYEEEE. V lost 0 bases and J lost 7, with 14 bases in between. Here the CDR3 reads CASSLVRESFEQYF. The DNA of the CDR3 is TGTGCCAGCAGCTTGGTGAGGGAGTCGTTTGAGCAGTACTTC.